This entry describes one T cell receptor (beta chain). This sample was included in a study of blood T cell repertoires in COVID-19. This CDR3 has 17 residues. V lost 2 bases and J lost 6; bases outside the gene matches: 10. Germline V gives CDR1 SGHRS, CDR2 YFSETQ. Using immunoSEQ multiplex PCR, the repertoire was profiled, and TCRdb retains in-frame clones only, with some absent. The sample contains approximately 150,000 clones, around four fifths of which appear only once. The study assigned cohorts using participant-reported clinical history. Material for sequencing was PBMCs or T cells enriched from blood (not recorded which). This clonotype was obtained from a man aged 40-49 years with acute COVID-19. The rearrangement joins TRBV5-1 to TRBJ2-2; 10 bases are shared with TRBD1. The CDR3 region has the DNA TGCGCCAGCAGCTTTGTCCGGGACAGGGGTGGCGCCGGGGAGCTGTTTTTT. Protein sequence: CASSFVRDRGGAGELFF.